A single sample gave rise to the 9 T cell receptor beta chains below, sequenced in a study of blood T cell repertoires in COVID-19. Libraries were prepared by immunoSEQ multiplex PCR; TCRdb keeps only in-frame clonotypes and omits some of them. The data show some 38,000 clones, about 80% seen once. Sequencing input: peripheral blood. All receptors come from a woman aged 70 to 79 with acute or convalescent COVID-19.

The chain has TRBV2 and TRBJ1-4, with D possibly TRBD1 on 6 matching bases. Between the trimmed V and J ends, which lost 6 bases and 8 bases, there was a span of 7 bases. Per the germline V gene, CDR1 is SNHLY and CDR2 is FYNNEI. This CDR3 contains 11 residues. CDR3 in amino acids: CASRGQEKLFF. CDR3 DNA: TGTGCCAGCAGAGGACAGGAAAAACTGTTTTTT.

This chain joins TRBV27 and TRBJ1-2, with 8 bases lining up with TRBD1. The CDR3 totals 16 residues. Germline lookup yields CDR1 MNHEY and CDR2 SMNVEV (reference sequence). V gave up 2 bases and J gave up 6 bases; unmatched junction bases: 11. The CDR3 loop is CASSLPGPQGANGYTF. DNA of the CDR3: TGTGCCAGCAGTTTACCAGGACCTCAGGGGGCAAATGGCTACACCTTC.

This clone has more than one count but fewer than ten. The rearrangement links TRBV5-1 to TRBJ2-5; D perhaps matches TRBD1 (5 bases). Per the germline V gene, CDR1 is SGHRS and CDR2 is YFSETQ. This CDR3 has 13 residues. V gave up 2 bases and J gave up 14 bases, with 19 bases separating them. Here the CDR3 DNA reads TGCGCCAGCAGCTTAGAGGAGTCAGGGCCCATATACTTC. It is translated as CASSLEESGPIYF.

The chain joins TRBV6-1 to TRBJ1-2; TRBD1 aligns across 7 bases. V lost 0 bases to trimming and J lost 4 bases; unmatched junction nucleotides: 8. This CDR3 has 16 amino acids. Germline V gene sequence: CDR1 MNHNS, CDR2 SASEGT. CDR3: CASSEAYRGDGYGYTF. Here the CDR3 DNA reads TGTGCCAGCAGTGAAGCGTACAGGGGTGACGGCTATGGCTACACCTTC.

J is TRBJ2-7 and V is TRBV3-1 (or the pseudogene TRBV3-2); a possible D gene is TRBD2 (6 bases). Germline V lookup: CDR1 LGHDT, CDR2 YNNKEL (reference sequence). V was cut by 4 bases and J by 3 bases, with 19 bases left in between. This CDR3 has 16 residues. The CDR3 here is CASSPLLGAGLYEQYF. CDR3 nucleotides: TGTGCCAGCAGCCCTCTGTTAGGAGCGGGTCTCTACGAGCAGTACTTC.

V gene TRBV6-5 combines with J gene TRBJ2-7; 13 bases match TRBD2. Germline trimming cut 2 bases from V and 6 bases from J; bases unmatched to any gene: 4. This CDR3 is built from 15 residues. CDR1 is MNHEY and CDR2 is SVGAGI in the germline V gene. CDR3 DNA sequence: TGTGCCAGCAGTTACAGTACTAGCGGGAGGGCCGAGCAGTACTTC. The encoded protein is CASSYSTSGRAEQYF.

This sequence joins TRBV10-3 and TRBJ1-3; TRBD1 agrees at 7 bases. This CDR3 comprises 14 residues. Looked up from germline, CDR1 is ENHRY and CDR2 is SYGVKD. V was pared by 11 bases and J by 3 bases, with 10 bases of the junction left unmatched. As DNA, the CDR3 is TGTGCCGGGAGACCGACAGGGAATGGAAACACCATATATTTT. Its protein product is CAGRPTGNGNTIYF.

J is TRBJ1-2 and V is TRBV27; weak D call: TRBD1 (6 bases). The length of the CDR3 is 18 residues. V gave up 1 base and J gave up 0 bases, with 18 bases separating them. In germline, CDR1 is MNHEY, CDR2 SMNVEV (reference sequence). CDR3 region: CASSLFGRPDRANYGYTF. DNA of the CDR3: TGTGCCAGCAGTTTATTCGGTCGGCCGGACAGAGCTAACTATGGCTACACCTTC.

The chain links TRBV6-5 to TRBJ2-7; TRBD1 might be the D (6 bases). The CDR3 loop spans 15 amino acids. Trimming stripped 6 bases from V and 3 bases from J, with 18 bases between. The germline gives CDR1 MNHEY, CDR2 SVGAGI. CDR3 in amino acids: CASRQLAGVRYEQYF. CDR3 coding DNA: TGTGCCAGCAGGCAACTGGCAGGGGTCCGCTACGAGCAGTACTTC.